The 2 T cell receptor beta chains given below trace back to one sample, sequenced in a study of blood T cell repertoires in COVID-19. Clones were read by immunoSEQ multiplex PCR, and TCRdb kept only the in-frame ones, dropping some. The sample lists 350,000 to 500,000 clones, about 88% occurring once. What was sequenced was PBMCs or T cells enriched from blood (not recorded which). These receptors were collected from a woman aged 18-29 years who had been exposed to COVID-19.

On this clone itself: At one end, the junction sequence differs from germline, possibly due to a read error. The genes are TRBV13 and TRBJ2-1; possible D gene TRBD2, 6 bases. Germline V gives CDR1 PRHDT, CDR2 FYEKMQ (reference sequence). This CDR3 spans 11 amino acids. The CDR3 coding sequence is TGTGCCAGCAGCTTCCGGGGGTCGGTAGTCTTC. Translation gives CASSFRGSVVF.

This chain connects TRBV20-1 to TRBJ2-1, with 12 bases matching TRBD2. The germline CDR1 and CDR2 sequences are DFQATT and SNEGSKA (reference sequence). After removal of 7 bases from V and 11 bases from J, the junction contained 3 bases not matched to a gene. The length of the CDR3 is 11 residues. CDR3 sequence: CSGLAGVKQFF. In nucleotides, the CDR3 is TGCAGTGGACTAGCGGGAGTCAAGCAGTTCTTC.